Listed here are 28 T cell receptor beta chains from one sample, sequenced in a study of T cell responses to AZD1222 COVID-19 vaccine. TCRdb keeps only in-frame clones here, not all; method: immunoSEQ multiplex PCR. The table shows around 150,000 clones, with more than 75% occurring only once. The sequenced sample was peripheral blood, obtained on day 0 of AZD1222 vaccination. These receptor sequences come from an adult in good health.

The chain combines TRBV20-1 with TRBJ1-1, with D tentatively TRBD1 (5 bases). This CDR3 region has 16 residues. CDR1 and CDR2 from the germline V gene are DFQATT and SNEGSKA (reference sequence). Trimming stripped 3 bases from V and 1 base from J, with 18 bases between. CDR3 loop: CSASAIGGGRNTEAFF. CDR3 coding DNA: TGCAGTGCTAGTGCCATTGGGGGAGGGAGGAACACTGAAGCTTTCTTT.

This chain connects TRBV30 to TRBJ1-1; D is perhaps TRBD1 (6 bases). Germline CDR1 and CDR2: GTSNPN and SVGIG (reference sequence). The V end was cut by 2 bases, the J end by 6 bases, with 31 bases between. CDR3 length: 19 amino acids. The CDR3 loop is CAWSPQTGFSLLPSPEAFF. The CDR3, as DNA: TGTGCCTGGAGTCCCCAAACAGGGTTTAGCCTACTACCGTCTCCTGAAGCTTTCTTT.

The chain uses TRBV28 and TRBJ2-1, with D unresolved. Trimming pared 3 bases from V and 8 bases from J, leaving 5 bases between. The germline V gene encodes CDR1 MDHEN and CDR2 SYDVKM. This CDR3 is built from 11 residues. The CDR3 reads CASSFVDEQFF. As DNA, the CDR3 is TGTGCCAGCAGTTTTGTCGATGAGCAGTTCTTC.

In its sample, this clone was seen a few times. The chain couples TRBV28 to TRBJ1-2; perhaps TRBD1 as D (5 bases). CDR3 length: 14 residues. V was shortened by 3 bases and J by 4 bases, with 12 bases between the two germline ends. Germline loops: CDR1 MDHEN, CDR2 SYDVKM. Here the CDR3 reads CASSFSGPLYGYTF. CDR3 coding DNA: TGTGCCAGCAGTTTCTCGGGACCCCTCTATGGCTACACCTTC.

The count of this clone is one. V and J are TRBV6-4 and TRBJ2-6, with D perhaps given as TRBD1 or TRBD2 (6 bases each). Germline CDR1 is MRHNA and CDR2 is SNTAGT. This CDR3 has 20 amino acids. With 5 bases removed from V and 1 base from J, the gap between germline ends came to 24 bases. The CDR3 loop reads CASSPLGGIGSNSGANVLTF. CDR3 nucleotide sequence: TGTGCCAGCAGTCCCCTGGGGGGCATTGGATCAAATTCTGGGGCCAACGTCCTGACTTTC.

For the CDR3, the DNA is TGTGCCAGCAGCCAAGTGGGAGTGAACACTGAAGCTTTCTTT. Protein sequence: CASSQVGVNTEAFF. The genes are TRBV4-2 and TRBJ1-1; D is uncertain. The CDR3 has 14 residues. The V end was cut by 1 base, the J end by 0 bases, with 6 bases between. CDR1 and CDR2 (germline): LGHNA, YNFKEQ.

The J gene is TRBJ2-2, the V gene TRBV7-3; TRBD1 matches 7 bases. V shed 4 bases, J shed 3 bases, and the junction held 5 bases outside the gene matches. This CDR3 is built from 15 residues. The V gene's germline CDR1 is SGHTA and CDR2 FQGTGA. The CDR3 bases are TGTGCCAGCAGCTCTACAGGGGATCACACCGGGGAGCTGTTTTTT. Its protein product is CASSSTGDHTGELFF.

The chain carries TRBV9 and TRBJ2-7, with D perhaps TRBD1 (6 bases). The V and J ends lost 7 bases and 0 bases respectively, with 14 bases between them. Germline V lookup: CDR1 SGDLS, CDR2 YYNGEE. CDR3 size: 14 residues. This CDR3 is CASSERDNSYEQYF. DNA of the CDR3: TGTGCCAGCTCCGAACGGGACAACTCCTACGAGCAGTACTTC.

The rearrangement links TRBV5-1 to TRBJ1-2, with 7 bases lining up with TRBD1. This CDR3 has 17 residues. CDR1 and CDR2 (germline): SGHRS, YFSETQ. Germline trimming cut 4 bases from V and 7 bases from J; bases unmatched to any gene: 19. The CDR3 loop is CASSPTTTGIKQRGYTF. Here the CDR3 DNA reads TGCGCCAGCAGCCCCACGACGACAGGGATCAAGCAACGTGGCTACACCTTC.

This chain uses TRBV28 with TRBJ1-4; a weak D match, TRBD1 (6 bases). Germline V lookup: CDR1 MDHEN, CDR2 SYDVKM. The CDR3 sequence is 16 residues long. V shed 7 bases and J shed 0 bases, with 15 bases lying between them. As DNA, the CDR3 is TGTGCCAGCAACTTGGGGGGCGCGGCAACTAATGAAAAACTGTTTTTT. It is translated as CASNLGGAATNEKLFF. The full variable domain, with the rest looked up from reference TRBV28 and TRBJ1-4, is DVKVTQSSRYLVKRTGEKVFLECVQDMDHENMFWYRQDPGLGLRLIYFSYDVKMKEKGDIPEGYSVSREKKERFSLILESASTNQTSMYLCASNLGGAATNEKLFFGSGTQLSVL.

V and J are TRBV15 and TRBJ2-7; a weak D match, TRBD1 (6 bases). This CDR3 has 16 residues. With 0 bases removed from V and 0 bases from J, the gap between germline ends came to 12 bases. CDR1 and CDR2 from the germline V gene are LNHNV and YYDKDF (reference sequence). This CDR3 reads CATSREGTQISYEQYF. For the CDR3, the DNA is TGTGCCACCAGCAGAGAGGGGACACAAATCTCCTACGAGCAGTACTTC.

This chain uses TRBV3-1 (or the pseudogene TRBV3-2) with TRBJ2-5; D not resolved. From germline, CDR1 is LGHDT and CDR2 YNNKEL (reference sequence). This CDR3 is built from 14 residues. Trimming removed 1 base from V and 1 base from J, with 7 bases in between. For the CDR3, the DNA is TGTGCCAGCAGCCAAGGGCAGTTCCAAGAGACCCAGTACTTC. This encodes CASSQGQFQETQYF.

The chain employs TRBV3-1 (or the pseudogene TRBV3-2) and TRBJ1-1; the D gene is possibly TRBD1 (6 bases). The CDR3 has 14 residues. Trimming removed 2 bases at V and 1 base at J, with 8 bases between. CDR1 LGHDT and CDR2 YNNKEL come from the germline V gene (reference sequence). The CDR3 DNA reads TGTGCCAGCAGCCAAAGGGGACAGAACACTGAAGCTTTCTTT. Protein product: CASSQRGQNTEAFF.

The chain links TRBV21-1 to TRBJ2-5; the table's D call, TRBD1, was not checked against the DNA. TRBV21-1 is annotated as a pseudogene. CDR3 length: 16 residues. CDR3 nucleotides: TGTGCCAGCAGCAGGGGGACAGGGGGCCTTGATTGTAAGTTGTACTTC. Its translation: CASSRGTGGLDCKLYF.

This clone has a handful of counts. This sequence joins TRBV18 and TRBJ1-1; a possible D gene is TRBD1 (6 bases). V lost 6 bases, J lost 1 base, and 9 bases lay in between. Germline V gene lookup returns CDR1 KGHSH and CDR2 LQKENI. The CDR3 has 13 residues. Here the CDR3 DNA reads TGTGCCAGCTCGGACAGAGCGAACACTGAAGCTTTCTTT. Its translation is CASSDRANTEAFF.

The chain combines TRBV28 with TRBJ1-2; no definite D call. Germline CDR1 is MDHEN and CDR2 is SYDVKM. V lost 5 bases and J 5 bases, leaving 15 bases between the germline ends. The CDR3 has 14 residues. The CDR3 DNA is TGTGCCAGCAGTCACCAGGACCCTCTGTATGGCTACACCTTC. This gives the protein CASSHQDPLYGYTF.

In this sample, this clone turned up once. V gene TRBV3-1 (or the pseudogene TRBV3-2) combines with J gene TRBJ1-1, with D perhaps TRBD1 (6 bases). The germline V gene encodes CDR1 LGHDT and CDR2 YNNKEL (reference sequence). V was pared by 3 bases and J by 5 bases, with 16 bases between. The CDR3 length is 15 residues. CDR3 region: CASSHNREGRTEAFF. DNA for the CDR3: TGTGCCAGCAGCCACAACAGGGAGGGGAGAACTGAAGCTTTCTTT.

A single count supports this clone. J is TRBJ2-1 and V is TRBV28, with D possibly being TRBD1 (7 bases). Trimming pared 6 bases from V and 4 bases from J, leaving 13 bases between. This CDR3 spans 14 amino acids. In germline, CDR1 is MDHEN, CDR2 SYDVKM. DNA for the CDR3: TGTGCCAGCAGCTTGGCGGGACAGTACAATGAGCAGTTCTTC. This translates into CASSLAGQYNEQFF.

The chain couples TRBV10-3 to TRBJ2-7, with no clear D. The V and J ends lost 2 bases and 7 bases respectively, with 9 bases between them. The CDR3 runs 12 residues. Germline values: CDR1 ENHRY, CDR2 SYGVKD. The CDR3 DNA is TGTGCCATCAGTGAGACCCCTCGGGAGCAGTACTTC. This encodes CAISETPREQYF.

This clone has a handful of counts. In nucleotides, the CDR3 is TGTGCCAGCAGCCCACAGGGGGGGAGCACTGAAGCTTTCTTT. Its translation is CASSPQGGSTEAFF. The chain carries TRBV7-3 and TRBJ1-1; TRBD1 matches at 8 bases. The CDR3 sequence is 14 residues long. V was pared by 5 bases and J by 4 bases, with 6 bases of the junction left unmatched. CDR1 is SGHTA, CDR2 FQGTGA, per germline. The full variable domain, completed using reference TRBV7-3 and TRBJ1-1, is GAGVSQTPSNKVTEKGKYVELRCDPISGHTALYWYRQSLGQGPEFLIYFQGTGAADDSGLPNDRFFAVRPEGSVSTLKIQRTERGDSAVYLCASSPQGGSTEAFFGQGTRLTVV.

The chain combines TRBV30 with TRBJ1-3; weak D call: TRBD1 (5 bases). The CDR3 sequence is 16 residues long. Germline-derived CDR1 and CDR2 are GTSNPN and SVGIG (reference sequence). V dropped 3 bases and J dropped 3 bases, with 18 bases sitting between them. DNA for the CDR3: TGTGCCTGGAGAAGTGACCCTAGGGGAGGTGGAAACACCATATATTTT. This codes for CAWRSDPRGGGNTIYF.

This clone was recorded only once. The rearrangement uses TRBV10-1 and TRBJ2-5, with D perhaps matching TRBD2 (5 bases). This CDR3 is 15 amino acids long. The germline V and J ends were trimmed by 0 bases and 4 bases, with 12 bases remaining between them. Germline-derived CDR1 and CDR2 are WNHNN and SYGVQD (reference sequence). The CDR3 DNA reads TGCGCCAGCAGTGAGTCGACGAGGGTAGGAGAGACCCAGTACTTC. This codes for CASSESTRVGETQYF.

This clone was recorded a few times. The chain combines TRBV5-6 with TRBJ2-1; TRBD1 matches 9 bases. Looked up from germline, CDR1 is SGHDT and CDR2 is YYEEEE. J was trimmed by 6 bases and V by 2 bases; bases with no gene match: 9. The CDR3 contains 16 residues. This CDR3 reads CASSFFDRGVVNEQFF. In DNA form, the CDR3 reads TGTGCCAGCAGCTTCTTTGACAGGGGGGTTGTCAATGAGCAGTTCTTC.

The DNA for the CDR3 is TGCGCCAGCAGCGTGGACAGCCCTTTGGGGGGTACGCAGTATTTT. It is translated as CASSVDSPLGGTQYF. This chain uses TRBV5-1 with TRBJ2-3; the D call may be TRBD1 or TRBD2 (6 bases each). The CDR3 extends over 15 amino acids. Per germline, CDR1 SGHRS and CDR2 YFSETQ. The ends were cut back, 4 bases at V and 8 bases at J, with 20 bases in the middle.

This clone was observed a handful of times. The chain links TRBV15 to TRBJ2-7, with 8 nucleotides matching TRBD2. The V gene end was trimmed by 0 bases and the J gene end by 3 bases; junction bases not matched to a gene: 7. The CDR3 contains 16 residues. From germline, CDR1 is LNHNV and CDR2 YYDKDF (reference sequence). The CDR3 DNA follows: TGTGCCACCAGCAGAGATCGTGGCCTAGCGGGCTACGAGCAGTACTTC. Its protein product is CATSRDRGLAGYEQYF.

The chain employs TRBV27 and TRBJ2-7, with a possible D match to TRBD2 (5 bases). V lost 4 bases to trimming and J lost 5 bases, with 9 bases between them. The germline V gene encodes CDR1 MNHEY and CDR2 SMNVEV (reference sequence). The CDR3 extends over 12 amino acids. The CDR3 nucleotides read TGTGCCAGCAGTTCAGGAGGAAACGAGCAGTACTTC. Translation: CASSSGGNEQYF.

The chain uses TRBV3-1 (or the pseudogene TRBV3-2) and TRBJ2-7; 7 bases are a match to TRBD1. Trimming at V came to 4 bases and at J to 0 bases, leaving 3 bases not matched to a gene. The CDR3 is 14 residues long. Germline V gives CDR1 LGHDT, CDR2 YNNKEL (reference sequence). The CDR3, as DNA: TGTGCCAGCAGCCGGGGACAGAACTCCTACGAGCAGTACTTC. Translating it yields CASSRGQNSYEQYF.

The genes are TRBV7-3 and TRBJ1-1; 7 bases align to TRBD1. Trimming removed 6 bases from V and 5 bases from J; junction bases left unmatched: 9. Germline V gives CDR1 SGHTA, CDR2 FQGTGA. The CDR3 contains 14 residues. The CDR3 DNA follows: TGTGCCAGCAGTCGACAGGGATCTATGACTGAAGCTTTCTTT. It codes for CASSRQGSMTEAFF.